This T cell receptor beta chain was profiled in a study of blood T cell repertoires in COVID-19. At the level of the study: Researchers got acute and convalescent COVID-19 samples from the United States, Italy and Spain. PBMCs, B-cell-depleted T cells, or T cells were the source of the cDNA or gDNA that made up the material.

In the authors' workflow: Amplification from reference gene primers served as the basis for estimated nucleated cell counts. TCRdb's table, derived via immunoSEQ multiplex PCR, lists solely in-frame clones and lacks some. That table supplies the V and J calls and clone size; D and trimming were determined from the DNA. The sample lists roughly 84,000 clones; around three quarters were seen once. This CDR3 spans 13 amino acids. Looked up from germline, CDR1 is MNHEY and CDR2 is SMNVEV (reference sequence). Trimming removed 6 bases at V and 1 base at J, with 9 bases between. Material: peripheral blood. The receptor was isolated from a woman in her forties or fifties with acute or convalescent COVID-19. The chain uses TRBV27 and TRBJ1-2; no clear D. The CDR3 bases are TGTGCCAGCAGCAGAGCGCATAACTATGGCTACACCTTC. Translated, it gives CASSRAHNYGYTF.